This T cell receptor (beta chain) was identified during a study of blood T cells in healthy people across ages. Study-level points and caveats: A strong correlation was found between TCR beta diversity and the percentage of naive T cells. Expanded clonotype changes were possibly confounded by unknown donor CMV status. Any conclusive comparison of naive versus antigen-experienced cells was prevented by using unsorted PBMCs.

The CDR3 length is 17 residues. The V gene end was trimmed by 7 bases and the J gene end by 13 bases; junction bases not matched to a gene: 25. Germline CDR1 is MNHEY and CDR2 is SVGEGT. A second PCR of 7 to 11 cycles used a sample-barcoded 5' primer and a J-beta primer mix. Any given sample supplied a minimum of 2.5 million CDR3-containing paired-end reads. TCRdb analysed the 5' RACE reads with MiXCR anew, one entry per CDR3 protein. This table has 1.5 million to 2 million distinct CDR3 sequences, over 25% appearing once. This clonotype was observed a handful of times. Antigen: not known. The rearrangement joins TRBV6-2 or TRBV6-3 to TRBJ2-4; TRBD2 matches at 7 bases. This TCR derives from a woman between 25 and 40 years old in good health. Sequencing was carried out using blood. This chain's CDR3 is CASTPILRTRSRNEQYF. The CDR3 region has the DNA TGTGCCAGCACTCCCATCCTTCGGACTAGGTCCCGCAATGAGCAGTACTTC.